This paragraph reports one TCR beta chain. Its antigen is unidentified. The sample comes from a study of shared clonotypes between healthy human individuals. At the level of the study: Each donor's CD8 memory used one plate, CD8 naive two, each CD4 subset three. Overall study findings and caveats: The four-donor shared clonotypes exceeded non-shared clonotypes in generation probability, with non-shared ones scoring lower.

Germline V gene lookup returns CDR1 MNHNS and CDR2 SASEGT. After removal of 3 bases from V and 6 bases from J, the junction contained 2 bases not matched to a gene. The CDR3 covers 14 residues. Deep level was the assay's run setting. Using immunoSEQ multiplex PCR, the repertoire was profiled, and TCRdb retains in-frame clones only, with some absent. The sample has roughly 320,000 clones; over 75% are singletons. The sequence came from a man aged 18 to 29 in good health. J is TRBJ2-1 and V is TRBV6-1; TRBD1 matches 10 bases. The sequenced sample was memory CD8+ T cells sorted from blood. Subset reported: CD45RO+ cells pooled with CCR7-negative TemRA cells. This chain's CDR3 is CASSEGQGRNEQFF. The CDR3 DNA reads as TGTGCCAGCAGTGAGGGACAGGGGCGCAATGAGCAGTTCTTC.